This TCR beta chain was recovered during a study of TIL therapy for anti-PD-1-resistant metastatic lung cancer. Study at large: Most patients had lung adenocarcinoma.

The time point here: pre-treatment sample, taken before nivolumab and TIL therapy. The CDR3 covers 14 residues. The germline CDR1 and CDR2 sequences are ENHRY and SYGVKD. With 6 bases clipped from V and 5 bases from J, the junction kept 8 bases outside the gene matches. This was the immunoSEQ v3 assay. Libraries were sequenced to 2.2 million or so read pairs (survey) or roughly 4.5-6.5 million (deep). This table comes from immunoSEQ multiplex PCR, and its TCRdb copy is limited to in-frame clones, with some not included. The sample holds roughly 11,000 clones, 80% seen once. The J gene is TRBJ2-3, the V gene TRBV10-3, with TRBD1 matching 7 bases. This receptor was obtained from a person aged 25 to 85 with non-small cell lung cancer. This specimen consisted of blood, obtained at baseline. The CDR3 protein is CAISDTGVVDTQYF. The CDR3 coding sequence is TGTGCCATCAGCGATACAGGGGTGGTAGATACGCAGTATTTT.